The rows below give T cell receptor beta chains drawn from one sample of a study of blood T cell repertoires in COVID-19. This table comes from immunoSEQ multiplex PCR, and its TCRdb copy is limited to in-frame clones, with some not included. The data contain some 160,000 clones, around nine tenths of them singletons. The sample was peripheral blood. These receptors came from a woman in her 70s with COVID-19, enrolled during active disease. CDR3s include the opening cysteine and the closing phenylalanine or tryptophan. Each record gives: J gene, clone size, V gene, D gene, CDR3 DNA, CDR3 protein. D genes are given only for firm matches. Expanded clones are given a class, and other clones once, few, many or no size at all.

TRBJ1-3,.,TRBV11-2,.,TGTGCCAGCAGCTTCCCACTTTACCCAAACACCATATATTTT,CASSFPLYPNTIYF
TRBJ1-1,.,TRBV3-1/TRBV3-2,.,TGTGCCAGCAGCCACAGGGGGAACACTGAAGCTTTCTTT,CASSHRGNTEAFF
TRBJ1-1,once,TRBV6-5,.,TGTGCCAGCAGTTACCAGCTCACAGGCCTAGACACTGAAGCTTTCTTT,CASSYQLTGLDTEAFF
TRBJ1-1,.,TRBV7-9,TRBD1,TGTGCCAGCAGCTTAGAGGACAGGCGAGCTTTCTTT,CASSLEDRRAFF
TRBJ1-2,.,TRBV3-1/TRBV3-2,TRBD1,TGTGCCAGCCGGGGACAGGGTAACTATGGCTACACCTTC,CASRGQGNYGYTF
TRBJ1-1,.,TRBV5-1,.,TGCGCCAGCAGAGTGGACAGCTACACTGAAGCTTTCTTT,CASRVDSYTEAFF
TRBJ2-3,.,TRBV5-1,.,TGCGCCAGCAGCGGGGGCCGACGGGGTAGCACAGATACGCAGTATTTT,CASSGGRRGSTDTQYF
TRBJ2-3,.,TRBV5-6,.,TGTGCCAGCAGCCCCGAAACCGGGAGACCAGATACGCAGTATTTT,CASSPETGRPDTQYF
TRBJ1-1,.,TRBV5-1,.,TGCGCCAGCAGCTTGGGGATGAGGGACACTGAAGCTTTCTTT,CASSLGMRDTEAFF
TRBJ1-6,.,TRBV2,.,TGTGCCAGCCGGTCTGCTTTTAATTCACCCCTCCACTTT,CASRSAFNSPLHF
TRBJ2-5,.,TRBV25-1,.,TGTGCCAGCAGTGCGATGCGAGGGCAGGGGGAGACCCAGTACTTC,CASSAMRGQGETQYF
TRBJ1-1,.,TRBV2,.,TGTGCCAGCAGTGAACCTGGACAGCTTTCGACGGCTTTCTTT,CASSEPGQLSTAFF
TRBJ1-6,.,TRBV7-6,.,TGTGCCAGCACCCTACGGGGGGGGCTCGGCACACCCCTCCACTTT,CASTLRGGLGTPLHF
TRBJ2-2,few,TRBV7-9,.,TGTGCCAGCAGCTTGGCAGCCGGGGAGCTGTTTTTT,CASSLAAGELFF
TRBJ1-6,.,TRBV19,TRBD1,TGTGCCAGTACCCAGGGACAGGGAGGCTCACCCCTCCACTTT,CASTQGQGGSPLHF
TRBJ1-3,.,TRBV6-1,.,TGTGCCAGCAGTGAAAGCGGGGGACAACCTCACTCTGGAAACACCATATATTTT,CASSESGGQPHSGNTIYF
TRBJ1-2,.,TRBV28,.,TGTGCCAGCCTAGGACCCAGCGGCTATGGCTACACCTTC,CASLGPSGYGYTF
TRBJ2-6,once,TRBV10-1,TRBD1,TGCGCCAACTCAGGAGTCAGGGGGCGCCGGGGCTTTTGCTCTGGGGCCAACGTCCTGACTTTC,CANSGVRGRRGFCSGANVLTF
TRBJ2-1,.,TRBV7-6,.,TGTGCCAGCAGCTTAGGTCGTAGGGGACGGGAGTTTGGTGAGCAGTTCTTC,CASSLGRRGREFGEQFF
TRBJ1-2,.,TRBV30,.,TGTGCCTGGAGTGTAAACAGGGCGGCGGGCTACACCTTC,CAWSVNRAAGYTF
TRBJ2-5,.,TRBV12-3/TRBV12-4,.,TGTGCCAGCAACATGGGGGGAGAGACCCAGTACTTC,CASNMGGETQYF
TRBJ1-5,.,TRBV27,.,TGTGCCAGCAGTTTATCGGGGAGGGACAATCAGCCCCAGCATTTT,CASSLSGRDNQPQHF
TRBJ2-1,.,TRBV19,TRBD2,TGTGCCAGTACCCAAGGGCTAGCGGGGGGCATGGGTTCCTACAATGAGCAGTTCTTC,CASTQGLAGGMGSYNEQFF
TRBJ2-7,.,TRBV28,.,TGTGCCAGCAGGGGCCCAGCCTACGAGCAGTACTTC,CASRGPAYEQYF
TRBJ2-3,.,TRBV5-1,.,TGCGCCAGCAGCTACGACAGGAGCACAGATACGCAGTATTTT,CASSYDRSTDTQYF
TRBJ1-3,.,TRBV28,TRBD1,TGTGCCAGCACCCGACAGGGTATTAGAAACACCATATATTTT,CASTRQGIRNTIYF
TRBJ2-5,.,TRBV6-6,TRBD2,TGTGCCAGCGGAAACGGGGGGGCGGGAGAGACCCAGTACTTC,CASGNGGAGETQYF
TRBJ2-3,.,TRBV5-1,.,TGCGCCAGCAGACCGGTGGCGGGAGATACGCAGTATTTT,CASRPVAGDTQYF
TRBJ2-1,.,TRBV5-8,.,TGTGCCAGCAGCTTGTGGCCGGGTGAGCAGTTCTTC,CASSLWPGEQFF
TRBJ1-2,.,TRBV11-2,.,TGTGCCAGCAGCTTAGATCCTCAGGGCGCTTTCTATGGCTACACCTTC,CASSLDPQGAFYGYTF
TRBJ1-5,.,TRBV7-9,.,TGTGCCAGCAGCTTAGGAACAGATCTTTATAGCAATCAGCCCCAGCATTTT,CASSLGTDLYSNQPQHF